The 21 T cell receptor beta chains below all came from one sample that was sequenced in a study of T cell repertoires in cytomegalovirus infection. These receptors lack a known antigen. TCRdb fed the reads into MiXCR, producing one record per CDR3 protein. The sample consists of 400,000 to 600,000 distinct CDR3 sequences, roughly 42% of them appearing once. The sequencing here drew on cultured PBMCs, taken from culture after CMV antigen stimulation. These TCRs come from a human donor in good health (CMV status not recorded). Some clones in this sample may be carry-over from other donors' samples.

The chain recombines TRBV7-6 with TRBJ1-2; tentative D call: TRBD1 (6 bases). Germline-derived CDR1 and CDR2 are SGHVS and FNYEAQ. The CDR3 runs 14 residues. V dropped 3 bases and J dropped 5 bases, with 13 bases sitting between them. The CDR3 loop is CASSFSGGAYGYTF. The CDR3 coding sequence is TGTGCCAGCAGCTTCTCCGGGGGCGCTTATGGCTACACCTTC.

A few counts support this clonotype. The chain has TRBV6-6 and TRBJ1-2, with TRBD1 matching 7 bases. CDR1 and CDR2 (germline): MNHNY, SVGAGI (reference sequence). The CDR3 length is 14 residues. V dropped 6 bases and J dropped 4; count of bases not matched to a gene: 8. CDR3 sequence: CASRGGQPVYGYTF. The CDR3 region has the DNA TGTGCCAGCAGGGGGGGACAGCCGGTCTATGGCTACACCTTC.

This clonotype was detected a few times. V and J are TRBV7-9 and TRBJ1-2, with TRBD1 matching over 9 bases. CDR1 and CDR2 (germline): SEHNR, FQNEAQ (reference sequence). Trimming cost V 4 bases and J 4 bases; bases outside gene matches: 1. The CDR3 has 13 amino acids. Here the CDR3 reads CASSSTGGYGYTF. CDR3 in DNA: TGTGCCAGCAGCTCGACAGGGGGCTATGGCTACACCTTC. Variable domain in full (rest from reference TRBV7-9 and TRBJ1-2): DTGVSQNPRHKITKRGQNVTFRCDPISEHNRLYWYRQTLGQGPEFLTYFQNEAQLEKSRLLSDRFSAERPKGSFSTLEIQRTEQGDSAMYLCASSSTGGYGYTFGSGTRLTVV.

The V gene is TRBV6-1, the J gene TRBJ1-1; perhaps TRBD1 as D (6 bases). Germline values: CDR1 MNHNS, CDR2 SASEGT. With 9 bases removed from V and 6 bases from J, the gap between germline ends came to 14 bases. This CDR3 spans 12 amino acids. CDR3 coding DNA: TGTGCCAGTAGGGGGACTGGTTCTGAAGCTTTCTTT. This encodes CASRGTGSEAFF.

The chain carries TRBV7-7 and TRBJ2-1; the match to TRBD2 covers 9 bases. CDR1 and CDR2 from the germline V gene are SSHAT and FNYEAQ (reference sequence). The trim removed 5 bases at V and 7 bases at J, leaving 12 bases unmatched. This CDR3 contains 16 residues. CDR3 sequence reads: CASSPTRVAGANEQFF. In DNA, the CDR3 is TGTGCCAGCAGCCCCACTCGTGTAGCGGGAGCAAATGAGCAGTTCTTC.

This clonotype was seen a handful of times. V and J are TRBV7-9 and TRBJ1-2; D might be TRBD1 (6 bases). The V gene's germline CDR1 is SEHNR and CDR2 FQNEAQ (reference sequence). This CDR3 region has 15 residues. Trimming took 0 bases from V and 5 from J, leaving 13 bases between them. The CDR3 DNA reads TGTGCCAGCAGCTTAGCGGCGGGGGCACAATATGGCTACACCTTC. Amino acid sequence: CASSLAAGAQYGYTF.

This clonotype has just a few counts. The chain's CDR3 is CASSLDGEETQYF. CDR3 nucleotide sequence: TGTGCCAGTAGCCTGGACGGGGAAGAGACCCAGTACTTC. The J gene is TRBJ2-5, the V gene TRBV19; possible D gene TRBD2, 5 bases. The CDR3 spans 13 residues. Germline V CDR1 and CDR2: LNHDA, SQIVND (reference sequence). V dropped 6 bases and J dropped 3 bases, with 11 bases sitting between them.

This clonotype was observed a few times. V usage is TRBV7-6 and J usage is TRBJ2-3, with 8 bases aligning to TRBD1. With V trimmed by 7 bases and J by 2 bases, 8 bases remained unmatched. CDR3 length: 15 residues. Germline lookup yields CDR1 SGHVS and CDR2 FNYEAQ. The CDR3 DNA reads TGTGCCAGCATCCGATTGACAGGGGCCACAGATACGCAGTATTTT. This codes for CASIRLTGATDTQYF.

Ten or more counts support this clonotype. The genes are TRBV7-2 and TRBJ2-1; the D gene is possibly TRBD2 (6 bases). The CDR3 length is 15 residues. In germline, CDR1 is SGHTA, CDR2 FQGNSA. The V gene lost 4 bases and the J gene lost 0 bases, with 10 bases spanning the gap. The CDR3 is CASSYAGNSYNEQFF. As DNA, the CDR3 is TGTGCCAGCAGCTACGCGGGGAACTCCTACAATGAGCAGTTCTTC.

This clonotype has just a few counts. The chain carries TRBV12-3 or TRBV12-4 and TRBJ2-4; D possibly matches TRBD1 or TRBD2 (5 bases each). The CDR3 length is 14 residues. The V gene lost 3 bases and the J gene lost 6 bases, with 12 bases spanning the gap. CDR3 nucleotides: TGTGCCAGCAGTTTCTGGGGACCCTTAAACATTCAGTACTTC. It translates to CASSFWGPLNIQYF.

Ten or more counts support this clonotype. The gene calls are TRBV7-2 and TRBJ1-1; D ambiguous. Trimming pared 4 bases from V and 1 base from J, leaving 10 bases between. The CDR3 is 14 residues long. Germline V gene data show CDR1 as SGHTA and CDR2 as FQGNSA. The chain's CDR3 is CASSSILGNTEAFF. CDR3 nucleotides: TGTGCCAGCAGCTCGATTTTGGGGAACACTGAAGCTTTCTTT.

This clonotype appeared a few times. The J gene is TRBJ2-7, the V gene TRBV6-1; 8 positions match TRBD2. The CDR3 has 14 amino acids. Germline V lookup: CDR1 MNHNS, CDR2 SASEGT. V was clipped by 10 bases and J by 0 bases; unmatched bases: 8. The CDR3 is CAIPGGTDSYEQYF. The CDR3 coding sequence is TGTGCCATCCCGGGAGGGACGGACTCCTACGAGCAGTACTTC.

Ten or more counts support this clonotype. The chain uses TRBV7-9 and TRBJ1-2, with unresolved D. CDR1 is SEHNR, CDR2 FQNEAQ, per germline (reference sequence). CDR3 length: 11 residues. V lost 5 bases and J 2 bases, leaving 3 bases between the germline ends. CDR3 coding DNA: TGTGCCAGCAGCAAAAACTATGGCTACACCTTC. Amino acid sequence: CASSKNYGYTF.

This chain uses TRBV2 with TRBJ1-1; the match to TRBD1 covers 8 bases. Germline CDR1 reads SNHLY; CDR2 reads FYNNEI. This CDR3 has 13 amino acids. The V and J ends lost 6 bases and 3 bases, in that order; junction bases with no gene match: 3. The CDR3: CASRYRGDTEAFF. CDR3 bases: TGTGCCAGCAGATACAGGGGGGACACTGAAGCTTTCTTT.

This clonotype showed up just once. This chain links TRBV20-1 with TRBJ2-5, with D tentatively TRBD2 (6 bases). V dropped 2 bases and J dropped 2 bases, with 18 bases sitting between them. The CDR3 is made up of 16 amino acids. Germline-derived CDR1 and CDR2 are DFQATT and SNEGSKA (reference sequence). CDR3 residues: CSARRVGRGDQETQYF. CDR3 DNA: TGCAGTGCTAGAAGGGTGGGGCGCGGGGATCAAGAGACCCAGTACTTC.

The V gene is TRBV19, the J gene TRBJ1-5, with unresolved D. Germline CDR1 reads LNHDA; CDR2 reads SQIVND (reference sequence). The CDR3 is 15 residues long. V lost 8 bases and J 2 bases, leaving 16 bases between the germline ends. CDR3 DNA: TGTGCCAGTTATAGAGTAGGTCGGGGCAATCAGCCCCAGCATTTT. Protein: CASYRVGRGNQPQHF.

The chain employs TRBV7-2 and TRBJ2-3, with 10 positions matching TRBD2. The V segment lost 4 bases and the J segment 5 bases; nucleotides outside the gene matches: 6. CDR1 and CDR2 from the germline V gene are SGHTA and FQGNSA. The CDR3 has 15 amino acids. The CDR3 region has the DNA TGTGCCAGCAGCTCCACTAGCGGGGATGGAGATACGCAGTATTTT. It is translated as CASSSTSGDGDTQYF.

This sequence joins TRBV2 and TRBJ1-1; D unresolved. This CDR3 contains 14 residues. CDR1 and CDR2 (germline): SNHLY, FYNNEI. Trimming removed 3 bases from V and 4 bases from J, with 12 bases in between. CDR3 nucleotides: TGTGCCAGCAGTGAGAGGACTCGGGGCACTGAAGCTTTCTTT. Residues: CASSERTRGTEAFF.

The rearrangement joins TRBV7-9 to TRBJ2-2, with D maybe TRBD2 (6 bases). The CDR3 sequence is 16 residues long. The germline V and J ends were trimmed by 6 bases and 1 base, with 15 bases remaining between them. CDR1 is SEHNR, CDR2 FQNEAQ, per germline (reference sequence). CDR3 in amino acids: CASRRGSGVNTGELFF. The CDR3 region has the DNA TGTGCCAGCAGGCGGGGCTCGGGAGTGAACACCGGGGAGCTGTTTTTT.

This CDR3 reads CASSKTGTELRGYF. The CDR3 DNA follows: TGTGCCAGCAGCAAGACCGGGACGGAACTACGTGGGTACTTC. This chain uses TRBV2 with TRBJ2-7; D is possibly TRBD1 or TRBD2 (5 bases each). Germline CDR1 reads SNHLY; CDR2 reads FYNNEI. The CDR3 has 14 residues. The V end was cut by 6 bases, the J end by 12 bases, with 24 bases between.

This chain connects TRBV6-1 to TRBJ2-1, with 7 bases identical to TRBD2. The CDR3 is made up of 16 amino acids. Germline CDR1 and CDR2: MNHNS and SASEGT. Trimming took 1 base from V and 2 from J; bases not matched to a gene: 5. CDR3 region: CASSEDLGTTYNEQFF. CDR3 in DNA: TGTGCCAGCAGTGAAGATCTTGGGACTACCTACAATGAGCAGTTCTTC.